Listed here are 30 T cell receptor beta chains from one sample, sequenced in a study of T cell responses to AZD1222 COVID-19 vaccine (dated by TCRdb to the early 2020s). Per the publication, the time point label means: about 28 days (+/-7) after the second vaccine dose. The receptor library was made with the immunoSEQ multiplex PCR assay. TCRdb retrieved this table from immuneACCESS and kept in-frame rearrangements only. Not all clones are present; in checked studies, unresolved V genes account for under half, and no reason is known for the remainder. The table for this sample lists nearly 200,000 clones; 93% of them were counted only once. The top ten constitute roughly 1% of the sample. Sample: peripheral blood, taken 28 days after the second AZD1222 dose. The receptors stem from an adult who received the AZD1222 COVID-19 vaccine.

V gene TRBV6-5 combines with J gene TRBJ1-5; D may be TRBD1 (6 bases). Germline values: CDR1 MNHEY, CDR2 SVGAGI. The V end was cut by 10 bases, the J end by 9 bases, with 22 bases between. The CDR3 extends over 14 amino acids. The CDR3 sequence: CATHSGAPGRPQHF. In nucleotides, the CDR3 is TGTGCCACCCACTCAGGGGCCCCCGGGCGGCCCCAGCATTTT.

V is TRBV5-4 and J is TRBJ2-3; 15 positions match TRBD2. V shed 4 bases, J shed 6 bases, and the junction held 9 bases outside the gene matches. The CDR3 is made up of 17 amino acids. Germline loops: CDR1 SGHNT, CDR2 YYREEE (reference sequence). The CDR3 reads CASSLGGTSGGMDTQYF. In DNA form, the CDR3 reads TGTGCCAGCAGCCTGGGCGGGACTAGCGGGGGGATGGATACGCAGTATTTT.

V gene TRBV4-1 combines with J gene TRBJ1-3; a possible D gene is TRBD1 (5 bases). The V end was cut by 2 bases, the J end by 9 bases, with 8 bases between. Germline V gene sequence: CDR1 MGHRA, CDR2 YSYEKL. The CDR3 totals 12 residues. Here the CDR3 reads CASSQFGATIYF. For the CDR3, the DNA is TGCGCCAGCAGCCAATTTGGGGCCACCATATATTTT.

The chain links TRBV3-1 (or the pseudogene TRBV3-2) to TRBJ1-5, with D unresolved. The ends were cut back, 5 bases at V and 3 bases at J, with 11 bases in the middle. Germline V gives CDR1 LGHDT, CDR2 YNNKEL (reference sequence). The CDR3 covers 14 residues. The CDR3 nucleotides are TGTGCCAGCAGCGCTCGGGGATTCAATCAGCCCCAGCATTTT. This sequence encodes CASSARGFNQPQHF.

The rearrangement uses TRBV11-2 and TRBJ1-6; D unclear. This CDR3 is 17 amino acids long. The V end was cut by 1 base, the J end by 0 bases, with 10 bases between. Germline loops: CDR1 SGHAT, CDR2 FQNNGV. The CDR3 nucleotides read TGTGCCAGCAGCTTAGGTCCCGGCAGCTCCTATAATTCACCCCTCCACTTT. This translates into CASSLGPGSSYNSPLHF.

This chain's CDR3 is CASSTGPEAFF. CDR3 bases: TGTGCCAGTAGTACGGGACCTGAAGCTTTCTTT. This chain links TRBV19 with TRBJ1-1; TRBD1 might be the D (5 bases). This CDR3 spans 11 amino acids. Looked up from germline, CDR1 is LNHDA and CDR2 is SQIVND (reference sequence). Trimming pared 4 bases from V and 6 bases from J, leaving 6 bases between.

This chain joins TRBV6-5 and TRBJ1-2; no clear D. V lost 2 bases and J lost 3, with 10 bases in between. CDR1 and CDR2 from the germline V gene are MNHEY and SVGAGI. The CDR3 loop spans 14 amino acids. The CDR3 nucleotides are TGTGCCAGCAGTTACATTCCTTCTTACTATGGCTACACCTTC. This gives the protein CASSYIPSYYGYTF.

The rearrangement joins TRBV12-3 or TRBV12-4 to TRBJ1-4; the D gene is possibly TRBD1 (6 bases). V lost 6 bases and J 8 bases, leaving 13 bases between the germline ends. This CDR3 is built from 13 residues. As DNA, the CDR3 is TGTGCCAGCAGCCTAGGGGGTAGGGAAAAACTGTTTTTT. Translated, it gives CASSLGGREKLFF.

The CDR3 is CASSFDVNTEAFF. The CDR3 DNA follows: TGTGCCAGCAGCTTTGACGTGAACACTGAAGCTTTCTTT. V is TRBV7-8 and J is TRBJ1-1; D ambiguous. CDR1 and CDR2 (germline): SGHVS, FQNEAQ. V lost 3 bases to trimming and J lost 0 bases, with 5 bases between them. The CDR3 loop spans 13 amino acids. Variable domain in full (rest from reference TRBV7-8 and TRBJ1-1): GAGVSQSPRYKVAKRGQDVALRCDPISGHVSLFWYQQALGQGPEFLTYFQNEAQLDKSGLPSDRFFAERPEGSVSTLKIQRTQQEDSAVYLCASSFDVNTEAFFGQGTRLTVV.

This clone was detected only once. The chain is built from TRBV5-1 and TRBJ2-1, with 11 bases that match TRBD2. The CDR3 spans 15 residues. CDR1 is SGHRS and CDR2 is YFSETQ in the germline V gene. The trim removed 1 base at V and 5 bases at J, leaving 2 bases unmatched. The chain's CDR3 is CASSLMTSGDNEQFF. The CDR3 region has the DNA TGCGCCAGCAGCTTGATGACTAGCGGGGACAATGAGCAGTTCTTC.

J is TRBJ2-1 and V is TRBV28; D unclear. V was pared by 3 bases and J by 12 bases, with 15 bases between. In germline, CDR1 is MDHEN, CDR2 SYDVKM. The CDR3 spans 13 residues. The DNA for the CDR3 is TGTGCCAGCAGTTTTAACAACCTAAACGGGCAGTTCTTC. Translating it yields CASSFNNLNGQFF.

This clone is a singleton in its sample. The chain joins TRBV6-5 to TRBJ2-7; D is perhaps TRBD1 (5 bases). CDR3 length: 15 residues. Trimming took off 6 bases at V and 5 bases at J, with 20 bases between the two ends. The germline V gene has CDR1 MNHEY and CDR2 SVGAGI. In DNA, the CDR3 is TGTGCCAGCAGCAATCGACCAGGGAAAAGGAACGAGCAGTACTTC. The encoded protein is CASSNRPGKRNEQYF.

The V and J genes are TRBV7-9 and TRBJ1-2; 8 nucleotides match TRBD1. Losses at the gene ends were 4 bases for V and 0 bases for J; bases not matched to a gene: 7. Germline V CDR1 and CDR2: SEHNR, FQNEAQ (reference sequence). CDR3 length: 16 residues. CDR3: CASSSTGEYPNYGYTF. CDR3 DNA sequence: TGTGCCAGCAGCTCGACAGGGGAGTACCCTAACTATGGCTACACCTTC.

The chain is built from TRBV6-5 and TRBJ1-6; D not certain. Germline-derived CDR1 and CDR2 are MNHEY and SVGAGI. V was cut by 6 bases and J by 4 bases, with 4 bases left in between. The CDR3 has 12 residues. In nucleotides, the CDR3 is TGTGCCAGCAGGACATATAATTCACCCCTCCACTTT. Encoded protein: CASRTYNSPLHF.

V and J are TRBV5-1 and TRBJ1-4, with 10 nucleotides matching TRBD1. V lost 4 bases to trimming and J lost 7 bases; unmatched junction nucleotides: 7. The CDR3 spans 15 residues. Germline CDR1 is SGHRS and CDR2 is YFSETQ. This CDR3 is CASSPRDRGREKLFF. CDR3 coding DNA: TGCGCCAGCAGCCCTCGGGACAGGGGACGTGAAAAACTGTTTTTT.

The V and J genes are TRBV4-3 and TRBJ1-1; D gene uncertain. In germline, CDR1 is LGHNA, CDR2 YSLEER. The length of the CDR3 is 15 residues. V was cut by 4 bases and J by 1 base, with 13 bases left in between. The CDR3 loop reads CASSPEGETNTEAFF. CDR3 nucleotides: TGCGCCAGCAGCCCAGAGGGTGAAACGAACACTGAAGCTTTCTTT.

The chain carries TRBV24-1 and TRBJ2-1, with 7 bases fitting TRBD2. The CDR3 spans 16 residues. The germline V gene encodes CDR1 KGHDR and CDR2 SFDVKD. J gave up 0 bases and V 4 bases, and 5 bases lay outside the gene matches. The chain's CDR3 is CATSDRGGLSYNEQFF. In DNA form, the CDR3 reads TGTGCCACCAGTGACCGCGGGGGTCTCTCCTACAATGAGCAGTTCTTC.

The J gene is TRBJ1-2, the V gene TRBV11-2; D uncertain. Trimming pared 5 bases from V and 7 bases from J, leaving 17 bases between. The CDR3 is 14 residues long. The germline V gene encodes CDR1 SGHAT and CDR2 FQNNGV. The CDR3 DNA follows: TGTGCCAGCAGCGCCGGTCCCCAGGTTGGTGGCTACACCTTC. Amino acid sequence: CASSAGPQVGGYTF.

The rearrangement joins TRBV14 to TRBJ1-1; no firm D call. The CDR3 has 12 residues. Per the germline V gene, CDR1 is SGHDN and CDR2 is FVKESK. Trimming shortened V by 4 bases and J by 0 bases, and 3 bases separated the two germline ends. The CDR3 region has the DNA TGTGCCAGCAGCCCCTTGAACACTGAAGCTTTCTTT. As protein: CASSPLNTEAFF. The full variable domain, rest sourced from reference TRBV14 and TRBJ1-1, is EAGVTQFPSHSVIEKGQTVTLRCDPISGHDNLYWYRRVMGKEIKFLLHFVKESKQDESGMPNNRFLAERTGGTYSTLKVQPAELEDSGVYFCASSPLNTEAFFGQGTRLTVV.

This clone was counted a single time. V gene TRBV19 combines with J gene TRBJ2-3; D possibly uses TRBD1 or TRBD2 (6 bases each). V was shortened by 5 bases and J by 1 base, with 19 bases between the two germline ends. This CDR3 has 17 residues. Germline assignment: CDR1 LNHDA and CDR2 SQIVND (reference sequence). This chain's CDR3 is CASSPLSRGGGTDTQYF. The CDR3 bases are TGTGCCAGTAGTCCATTGTCCAGGGGAGGAGGCACAGATACGCAGTATTTT.

V gene TRBV3-1 (or the pseudogene TRBV3-2) combines with J gene TRBJ2-5; 9 nucleotides align to TRBD2. The CDR3 covers 15 residues. The V gene end was trimmed by 2 bases and the J gene end by 3 bases; junction bases not matched to a gene: 4. Per the germline V gene, CDR1 is LGHDT and CDR2 is YNNKEL (reference sequence). The CDR3: CASSQFRLAEETQYF. The CDR3 coding sequence is TGTGCCAGCAGCCAATTCCGACTAGCGGAAGAGACCCAGTACTTC.

This sequence joins TRBV27 and TRBJ1-1; D is uncertain. The CDR3 sequence is 13 residues long. Germline V lookup: CDR1 MNHEY, CDR2 SMNVEV (reference sequence). V lost 0 bases to trimming and J lost 7 bases, with 9 bases between them. The CDR3 loop is CASSLSSRVEAFF. The CDR3 DNA reads as TGTGCCAGCAGTTTATCGAGTCGGGTTGAAGCTTTCTTT.

This chain's CDR3 is CASFGGGYTF. CDR3 DNA: TGTGCCAGCTTCGGGGGAGGCTACACCTTC. This rearrangement joins TRBV18 to TRBJ1-2, with a possible D match to TRBD1 (5 bases). The CDR3 runs to 10 residues. Per germline, CDR1 KGHSH and CDR2 LQKENI. V lost 7 bases and J lost 8, with 8 bases in between.

This chain links TRBV5-8 with TRBJ1-5; D unresolved. With 0 bases removed from V and 7 bases from J, the gap between germline ends came to 17 bases. The CDR3 has 16 amino acids. Looked up from germline, CDR1 is SGHTS and CDR2 is YDEGEE. The CDR3 is CASSLARHLSKQPQHF. The CDR3, as DNA: TGTGCCAGCAGCTTGGCCCGGCACTTGTCCAAACAGCCCCAGCATTTT.

The chain has TRBV10-3 and TRBJ1-1; no definite D call. CDR3 length: 13 amino acids. From germline, CDR1 is ENHRY and CDR2 SYGVKD. V lost 7 bases and J lost 1, with 10 bases in between. The CDR3 DNA reads TGTGCCATCAAGCGGACGGAGAACACTGAAGCTTTCTTT. Protein product: CAIKRTENTEAFF.

CDR3 DNA sequence: TGTGCCAGCAGCCAAGTCCGGGGACAGGGGTGGGGAAACACCATATATTTT. Translation: CASSQVRGQGWGNTIYF. The V gene is TRBV4-2, the J gene TRBJ1-3; TRBD1 agrees at 10 bases. With V trimmed by 1 base and J by 4 bases, 7 bases remained unmatched. In germline, CDR1 is LGHNA, CDR2 YNFKEQ. CDR3 length: 17 amino acids.

The gene calls are TRBV7-9 and TRBJ1-1; the D is unclear. Germline lookup yields CDR1 SEHNR and CDR2 FQNEAQ (reference sequence). The CDR3 length is 14 residues. The V gene lost 5 bases and the J gene lost 1 base, with 11 bases spanning the gap. CDR3 loop: CASSLWTENTEAFF. As DNA, the CDR3 is TGTGCCAGCAGCCTATGGACGGAGAACACTGAAGCTTTCTTT. Filled out from reference TRBV7-9 and TRBJ1-1, the complete variable domain reads DTGVSQNPRHKITKRGQNVTFRCDPISEHNRLYWYRQTLGQGPEFLTYFQNEAQLEKSRLLSDRFSAERPKGSFSTLEIQRTEQGDSAMYLCASSLWTENTEAFFGQGTRLTVV.

This clone was counted a few times. V usage is TRBV4-2 and J usage is TRBJ1-3; TRBD1 matches at 9 bases. This CDR3 region has 12 residues. Germline trimming cut 0 bases from V and 15 bases from J; bases unmatched to any gene: 3. The germline CDR1 and CDR2 sequences are LGHNA and YNFKEQ. This chain's CDR3 is CASSQDRDREYF. The CDR3 bases are TGTGCCAGCAGCCAAGATCGGGACAGGGAATATTTT.

This chain connects TRBV20-1 to TRBJ2-3; the D is unclear. V was clipped by 3 bases and J by 0 bases, with 10 bases between them. CDR3 size: 14 residues. Germline V gene lookup returns CDR1 DFQATT and CDR2 SNEGSKA (reference sequence). CDR3 amino acids: CSASVATSTDTQYF. CDR3 nucleotides: TGCAGTGCTAGTGTGGCGACTAGCACAGATACGCAGTATTTT.

V and J are TRBV20-1 and TRBJ2-7; D gene ambiguous. Germline-derived CDR1 and CDR2 are DFQATT and SNEGSKA (reference sequence). The CDR3 length is 14 residues. V was trimmed by 3 bases and J by 0 bases, leaving 12 bases between them. The CDR3 bases are TGCAGTGCTAGTACGCGGTTAAGCTCCTACGAGCAGTACTTC. The encoded protein is CSASTRLSSYEQYF.